A single sample is the source of the 29 T cell receptor beta chains below, sequenced in a study of blood T cell repertoires in COVID-19. Assay: immunoSEQ multiplex PCR; the TCRdb copy retains only in-frame clones and omits some. The data contain roughly 100,000 clones, 89% of them singletons. The sequencing input was peripheral blood. These receptors all stem from a woman in her 70s with acute or convalescent COVID-19.

The chain is built from TRBV3-1 (or the pseudogene TRBV3-2) and TRBJ2-1, with a possible D match to TRBD2 (6 bases). The CDR3 loop spans 16 amino acids. Looked up from germline, CDR1 is LGHDT and CDR2 is YNNKEL (reference sequence). Trimming took off 1 base at V and 0 bases at J, with 10 bases between the two ends. Here the CDR3 reads CASSQGTGSSYNEQFF. The CDR3 DNA sequence: TGTGCCAGCAGCCAAGGAACCGGGAGCTCCTACAATGAGCAGTTCTTC.

V gene TRBV21-1 combines with J gene TRBJ1-5; TRBD1, as called in the table, went unchecked against the DNA. TRBV21-1 is flagged as a pseudogene. The CDR3 has 16 amino acids. CDR3 sequence: CASSTGQGAKWQPQHF. The CDR3 DNA sequence: TGTGCCAGCAGCACGGGACAGGGGGCAAAGTGGCAGCCCCAGCATTTT.

The chain joins TRBV18 to TRBJ2-1; 12 bases agree with TRBD2. The ends lost 6 bases at V and 4 bases at J; junction bases unmatched: 4. The CDR3 is 15 residues long. Per germline, CDR1 KGHSH and CDR2 LQKENI. This CDR3 reads CASSEGLAGYNEQFF. In nucleotides, the CDR3 is TGTGCCAGCTCGGAAGGACTAGCGGGGTACAATGAGCAGTTCTTC.

The J gene is TRBJ1-2, the V gene TRBV19, with TRBD1 as a possible D gene (5 bases). The CDR3 is 12 residues long. The V and J ends lost 3 bases and 6 bases respectively, with 8 bases between them. From germline, CDR1 is LNHDA and CDR2 SQIVND (reference sequence). CDR3 DNA: TGTGCCAGTAGTATTCAGGGTAATGGCTACACCTTC. The encoded protein is CASSIQGNGYTF.

This sequence joins TRBV7-9 and TRBJ2-5; 8 positions match TRBD2. The CDR3 has 15 amino acids. The germline CDR1 and CDR2 sequences are SEHNR and FQNEAQ (reference sequence). V gave up 5 bases and J gave up 5 bases; unmatched junction bases: 10. CDR3 DNA: TGTGCCAGCAGCCCCCCGGGACTAGTTATGGAGACCCAGTACTTC. Translating it yields CASSPPGLVMETQYF.

The chain employs TRBV28 and TRBJ2-7, with 10 bases that match TRBD2. V lost 6 bases and J lost 7; bases outside the gene matches: 15. The CDR3 has 16 amino acids. Germline values: CDR1 MDHEN, CDR2 SYDVKM. The CDR3 region has the DNA TGTGCCAGCAGCACACCTAAACTGCTAGCGGGAGATGAGCAGTACTTC. This sequence encodes CASSTPKLLAGDEQYF.

The chain joins TRBV19 to TRBJ2-1; D may be TRBD1 (6 bases). Germline CDR1 is LNHDA and CDR2 is SQIVND (reference sequence). The CDR3 covers 15 residues. Trimming took off 4 bases at V and 3 bases at J, with 13 bases between the two ends. CDR3 DNA sequence: TGTGCCAGTAGTACCGGACAGAACCTCTACAATGAGCAGTTCTTC. Its protein is CASSTGQNLYNEQFF.

The V and J genes are TRBV28 and TRBJ2-2, with D possibly being TRBD2 (6 bases). CDR1 MDHEN and CDR2 SYDVKM come from the germline V gene. There are 14 residues in the CDR3. The V end was cut by 5 bases, the J end by 5 bases, with 12 bases between. The CDR3 reads CASSPHGGTGELFF. CDR3 nucleotide sequence: TGTGCCAGCAGTCCCCACGGGGGAACCGGGGAGCTGTTTTTT.

This chain uses TRBV5-1 with TRBJ1-5; tentatively, D is TRBD1 (6 bases). Germline V gives CDR1 SGHRS, CDR2 YFSETQ. The CDR3 covers 15 residues. Trimming stripped 1 base from V and 3 bases from J, with 11 bases between. CDR3 nucleotides: TGCGCCAGCAGCTTGACCGCAGGGGACAATCAGCCCCAGCATTTT. Translating it yields CASSLTAGDNQPQHF. Combining the CDR3 with reference TRBV5-1 and TRBJ1-5 gives the whole variable domain KAGVTQTPRYLIKTRGQQVTLSCSPISGHRSVSWYQQTPGQGLQFLFEYFSETQRNKGNFPGRFSGRQFSNSRSEMNVSTLELGDSALYLCASSLTAGDNQPQHFGDGTRLSIL.

A single count supports this clone. Distinct nucleotide sequences in the sample also encode this CDR3. This chain links TRBV19 with TRBJ2-2, with 7 bases identical to TRBD1. With 1 base clipped from V and 4 bases from J, the junction kept 0 bases outside the gene matches. The length of the CDR3 is 14 residues. Germline CDR1 reads LNHDA; CDR2 reads SQIVND (reference sequence). The CDR3 protein is CASSIGQGTGELFF. The CDR3 DNA reads TGTGCCAGTAGTATAGGACAGGGCACCGGGGAGCTGTTTTTT.

This chain connects TRBV2 to TRBJ1-5; 12 nucleotides align to TRBD1. The CDR3 contains 15 residues. The V gene end was trimmed by 6 bases and the J gene end by 3 bases; junction bases not matched to a gene: 3. Germline CDR1 SNHLY, CDR2 FYNNEI. The CDR3 DNA sequence: TGTGCCAGCAGGGGACAGGGGGCGTTCAATCAGCCCCAGCATTTT. Translating gives CASRGQGAFNQPQHF.

The chain links TRBV6-5 to TRBJ2-3; D is possibly TRBD2 (6 bases). The V gene lost 6 bases and the J gene lost 2 bases, with 12 bases spanning the gap. The V gene's germline CDR1 is MNHEY and CDR2 SVGAGI. There are 14 residues in the CDR3. The CDR3 nucleotides are TGTGCCAGCAGCCTCCGGAGGGCCACAGATACGCAGTATTTT. Translation gives CASSLRRATDTQYF.

This chain joins TRBV5-1 and TRBJ1-2; possibly TRBD1 for D (5 bases). The CDR3 spans 14 residues. V was cut by 4 bases and J by 8 bases, with 18 bases left in between. Germline V gives CDR1 SGHRS, CDR2 YFSETQ. CDR3 in amino acids: CASSPETDRQGYTF. CDR3 nucleotides: TGCGCCAGCAGCCCCGAGACAGACCGGCAAGGCTACACCTTC. Complete variable domain (other parts from reference TRBV5-1 and TRBJ1-2): KAGVTQTPRYLIKTRGQQVTLSCSPISGHRSVSWYQQTPGQGLQFLFEYFSETQRNKGNFPGRFSGRQFSNSRSEMNVSTLELGDSALYLCASSPETDRQGYTFGSGTRLTVV.

J is TRBJ1-6 and V is TRBV27; D is ambiguous. There are 19 residues in the CDR3. Germline CDR1 reads MNHEY; CDR2 reads SMNVEV (reference sequence). V was cut by 2 bases and J by 0 bases, with 17 bases left in between. The DNA of the CDR3 is TGTGCCAGCAGTTTAAATGTCCGGGGTCCGAGCTCCTATAATTCACCCCTCCACTTT. Its translation is CASSLNVRGPSSYNSPLHF.

The rearrangement joins TRBV29-1 to TRBJ1-6; D perhaps matches TRBD1 (5 bases). V was pared by 0 bases and J by 15 bases, with 15 bases between. The CDR3 loop spans 13 amino acids. Germline CDR1 SQVTM, CDR2 ANQGSEA. CDR3 sequence reads: CSVEDPGGSGLHF. For the CDR3, the DNA is TGCAGCGTTGAAGATCCGGGGGGATCGGGCCTCCACTTT.

The chain carries TRBV6-5 and TRBJ1-1, with D possibly being TRBD1 (5 bases). V gave up 4 bases and J gave up 0 bases, with 15 bases separating them. The CDR3 spans 16 residues. Germline CDR1 and CDR2: MNHEY and SVGAGI. In DNA form, the CDR3 reads TGTGCCAGCAGTTCCCGGAGACAGATTGTGAACACTGAAGCTTTCTTT. Its translation is CASSSRRQIVNTEAFF.

V usage is TRBV19 and J usage is TRBJ2-1; D is perhaps TRBD2 (6 bases). V was shortened by 3 bases and J by 4 bases, with 19 bases between the two germline ends. CDR3 length equals 17 residues. Germline-derived CDR1 and CDR2 are LNHDA and SQIVND (reference sequence). The CDR3 DNA reads as TGTGCCAGTAGTATCCCACCCCGAGCGGGCCTTTACAATGAGCAGTTCTTC. It translates to CASSIPPRAGLYNEQFF.

This chain joins TRBV5-1 and TRBJ1-2, with a tentative D call TRBD1 (5 bases). The CDR3 has 12 amino acids. The germline CDR1 and CDR2 sequences are SGHRS and YFSETQ. V was shortened by 4 bases and J by 5 bases, with 9 bases between the two germline ends. As DNA, the CDR3 is TGCGCCAGCAGCGTGGCAGGGTATGGCTACACCTTC. Residues: CASSVAGYGYTF.

The V gene is TRBV30, the J gene TRBJ2-2; 7 nucleotides align to TRBD1. This CDR3 contains 14 residues. Germline loops: CDR1 GTSNPN, CDR2 SVGIG (reference sequence). The V gene end was trimmed by 3 bases and the J gene end by 1 base; junction bases not matched to a gene: 2. Here the CDR3 DNA reads TGTGCCTGGAGGCGACAGGGGAACACCGGGGAGCTGTTTTTT. Its protein is CAWRRQGNTGELFF.

This chain uses TRBV10-3 with TRBJ1-5; TRBD1 matches 8 bases. The CDR3 runs to 14 residues. Germline assignment: CDR1 ENHRY and CDR2 SYGVKD. J was trimmed by 11 bases and V by 4 bases; bases with no gene match: 10. The CDR3 protein is CAISGETGVGTQHF. In DNA, the CDR3 is TGTGCCATCAGTGGTGAGACAGGGGTCGGCACCCAGCATTTT.

The J gene is TRBJ1-6, the V gene TRBV5-1; TRBD1 agrees at 11 bases. CDR3 length: 13 residues. Germline CDR1 SGHRS, CDR2 YFSETQ. Trimming cost V 5 bases and J 8 bases; bases outside gene matches: 0. The CDR3 DNA reads TGCGCCAGCAGGGGACAGGGGGATTCACCCCTCCACTTT. It encodes CASRGQGDSPLHF.

V usage is TRBV28 and J usage is TRBJ2-7, with 7 nucleotides matching TRBD2. This CDR3 is built from 16 residues. The V gene's germline CDR1 is MDHEN and CDR2 SYDVKM. Trimming removed 4 bases from V and 0 bases from J; junction bases left unmatched: 9. The chain's CDR3 is CASSSFGGGSSYEQYV. For the CDR3, the DNA is TGTGCCAGCAGTTCCTTCGGCGGGGGTAGCTCCTACGAGCAGTACGTC.

The chain links TRBV30 to TRBJ1-5, with a weak D call TRBD1 (6 bases). Trimming stripped 5 bases from V and 2 bases from J, with 7 bases between. Germline CDR1 is GTSNPN and CDR2 is SVGIG (reference sequence). This CDR3 has 12 amino acids. CDR3 sequence: CAWEGGNQPQHF. CDR3 coding DNA: TGTGCCTGGGAGGGGGGCAATCAGCCCCAGCATTTT.

The chain joins TRBV6-2 or TRBV6-3 to TRBJ2-7; unclear D gene. Trimming shortened V by 4 bases and J by 4 bases, and 8 bases separated the two germline ends. The CDR3 consists of 12 residues. Germline CDR1 and CDR2: MNHEY and SVGEGT. The chain's CDR3 is CASSFGGYEQYV. In DNA form, the CDR3 reads TGTGCCAGCAGTTTCGGCGGTTACGAGCAGTACGTC.

This sequence joins TRBV9 and TRBJ1-6; possibly TRBD1 for D (6 bases). This CDR3 has 16 amino acids. V was cut by 3 bases and J by 0 bases, with 10 bases left in between. The germline V gene encodes CDR1 SGDLS and CDR2 YYNGEE. The CDR3 is CASSGTVNSYNSPLHF. The CDR3 DNA sequence: TGTGCCAGCAGCGGGACAGTGAACTCCTATAATTCACCCCTCCACTTT.

The chain combines TRBV7-2 with TRBJ2-4; D remains ambiguous. V dropped 1 base and J dropped 0 bases, with 10 bases sitting between them. Germline-derived CDR1 and CDR2 are SGHTA and FQGNSA. This CDR3 spans 16 amino acids. DNA for the CDR3: TGTGCCAGCAGCTTAGTGGGCTCAGTAGCCAAAAACATTCAGTACTTC. It codes for CASSLVGSVAKNIQYF. Filled out from reference TRBV7-2 and TRBJ2-4, the complete variable domain reads GAGVSQSPSNKVTEKGKDVELRCDPISGHTALYWYRQSLGQGLEFLIYFQGNSAPDKSGLPSDRFSAERTGGSVSTLTIQRTQQEDSAVYLCASSLVGSVAKNIQYFGAGTRLSVL.

V usage is TRBV3-1 (or the pseudogene TRBV3-2) and J usage is TRBJ1-4; perhaps TRBD1 as D (5 bases). The germline V gene has CDR1 LGHDT and CDR2 YNNKEL (reference sequence). V was pared by 3 bases and J by 4 bases, with 15 bases between. The CDR3 runs to 16 residues. The DNA for the CDR3 is TGTGCCAGCAGCCAGAGGGGAGGGCAGATTAATGAAAAACTGTTTTTT. It codes for CASSQRGGQINEKLFF.

The chain carries TRBV4-2 and TRBJ2-3; D uncertain. Germline V gene sequence: CDR1 LGHNA, CDR2 YNFKEQ. CDR3 length equals 15 residues. The V and J ends lost 1 base and 0 bases respectively, with 8 bases between them. For the CDR3, the DNA is TGTGCCAGCAGCCAAGTATTATCTAGCACAGATACGCAGTATTTT. It encodes CASSQVLSSTDTQYF.

The V and J genes are TRBV10-3 and TRBJ2-1; a weak D match, TRBD2 (6 bases). This CDR3 spans 15 amino acids. V dropped 6 bases and J dropped 3 bases, with 15 bases sitting between them. The V gene's germline CDR1 is ENHRY and CDR2 SYGVKD. DNA of the CDR3: TGTGCCATCAGCGGGGACTCCACCCTCTACAATGAGCAGTTCTTC. Its protein is CAISGDSTLYNEQFF.